Given below is one T cell receptor (beta chain) in context. This clone's antigen is unknown. No base quality information exists; no much larger clone differs at one position. The data were taken from a study of siplizumab effects on memory and regulatory T cells (dated by TCRdb to the late 2010s). Study-wide context: The study examined how the anti-CD2 antibody siplizumab affects alloreactive T-cell subsets in allogeneic mixed lymphocyte reactions built from human PBMCs.

Sorted unstimulated T cells and proliferating T cells recovered from mixed lymphocyte reactions underwent TCRbeta CDR3 sequencing. Fresh whole blood from roughly nine HLA-typed healthy donors was used as the source from which PBMCs were isolated. To map where alloreactive clones came from, unstimulated CD4+ regulatory T cells were FACS-sorted. From its cysteine to its phenylalanine, the CDR3 spans 16 amino acids. Just the 48-base CDR3 DNA is kept, in frame starting at base 1. V is cut by 5 bases and J by 0 bases, and the space between the germline ends is 13 bases. For CDR1 and CDR2, the germline V gene (reference sequence) lists SGHAT and FQDESV. Summary of the overall study and its limitations: No functional confirmation was obtained for the suppressive function of proliferating Tregs from siplizumab cultures. A naive or memory phenotype could not be assigned to roughly 80-97% of proliferating CD4+ or CD8+ clones. Unstimulated naive T cells appeared to be more diverse than memory T cells, and naive cells seemed to make a substantial contribution to the alloresponse. Sequences below about 10^-5 frequency were poorly captured, so only a minor fraction of alloreactive clones could be mapped to unstimulated subsets. Siplizumab significantly lowered the cumulative frequency of alloreactive sequences that could be traced to unstimulated CD4+ memory T cells. In reactions with siplizumab, an average of approximately 70% of mappable alloreactive CD4+ clones were Treg-derived, compared with 25% to 30% in control reactions.

The receptor library was made with the immunoSEQ multiplex PCR assay. Roughly 100,000 TCR templates per sample were assayed by the deep sequencing platform. Genomic DNA extracted from sorted T cells was used for TCRbeta CDR3 sequencing. The study's own analysis went as follows. The R programming language was used for clonal analysis of the TCRbeta CDR3 data. Comparing unstimulated samples against CFSE-low samples taken after the reaction was how alloreactive CD4+ and CD8+ clones were defined. By matching sequences to the repertoires of sorted unstimulated Treg and non-Treg cells, each alloreactive CD4+ clone was assigned a regulatory or non-regulatory origin. What TCRdb holds here is the immuneACCESS table cut down to in-frame rearrangements. Part of the clones is not present; checked against another copy, under half of the missing clones reflect an unresolved V gene, and the others are unexplained. The V and J calls and clone size were taken over from that table, and D and trimming were inferred from the DNA. The table for this sample lists about 100,000 clones; around 92% of them were counted only once. The top ten clones comprise around 0.73% of the sample.

This sequence was found in a human donor in good health. The chain links TRBV11-1 with TRBJ2-2, with the D gene call left open. The sequencing sample was made of Tregs sorted from blood. The CDR3 protein is CASSPYAHTNTGELFF. The nucleotide sequence reads as follows: TGTGCCAGCAGCCCCTACGCACATACGAACACCGGGGAGCTGTTTTTT.